What follows describes a single T cell receptor (beta chain). Its antigen is undetermined. When sampled, the donors appeared nominally healthy, though they likely had unrecorded immune exposures. These data belong to a study of cytomegalovirus exposure and HLA in healthy donors. Study conclusions and caveats: The study flagged some 170 TCR beta chains as cytomegalovirus-associated.

PCR was performed using 60 Vbeta and 13 Jbeta primers. Using immunoSEQ multiplex PCR, the repertoire was profiled, and TCRdb retains in-frame clones only, with some absent. This sample yields more than 45,000 clones, of which 72% are seen a single time; approximately 6.8% belongs to the top ten. Germline lookup yields CDR1 SGHRS and CDR2 YFSETQ. V was shortened by 0 bases and J by 4 bases, with 5 bases between the two germline ends. The CDR3 sequence is 14 residues long. Specimen: PBMCs. The receptor comes from a man aged 25 to 45 in good health and CMV-seronegative. V gene TRBV5-1 combines with J gene TRBJ2-6; D is unclear. CDR3 residues: CASSLVSGANVLTF. CDR3 in DNA: TGCGCCAGCAGCTTGGTATCCGGGGCCAACGTCCTGACTTTC. The complete variable domain, with remaining parts taken from reference TRBV5-1 and TRBJ2-6, reads KAGVTQTPRYLIKTRGQQVTLSCSPISGHRSVSWYQQTPGQGLQFLFEYFSETQRNKGNFPGRFSGRQFSNSRSEMNVSTLELGDSALYLCASSLVSGANVLTFGAGSRLTVL.